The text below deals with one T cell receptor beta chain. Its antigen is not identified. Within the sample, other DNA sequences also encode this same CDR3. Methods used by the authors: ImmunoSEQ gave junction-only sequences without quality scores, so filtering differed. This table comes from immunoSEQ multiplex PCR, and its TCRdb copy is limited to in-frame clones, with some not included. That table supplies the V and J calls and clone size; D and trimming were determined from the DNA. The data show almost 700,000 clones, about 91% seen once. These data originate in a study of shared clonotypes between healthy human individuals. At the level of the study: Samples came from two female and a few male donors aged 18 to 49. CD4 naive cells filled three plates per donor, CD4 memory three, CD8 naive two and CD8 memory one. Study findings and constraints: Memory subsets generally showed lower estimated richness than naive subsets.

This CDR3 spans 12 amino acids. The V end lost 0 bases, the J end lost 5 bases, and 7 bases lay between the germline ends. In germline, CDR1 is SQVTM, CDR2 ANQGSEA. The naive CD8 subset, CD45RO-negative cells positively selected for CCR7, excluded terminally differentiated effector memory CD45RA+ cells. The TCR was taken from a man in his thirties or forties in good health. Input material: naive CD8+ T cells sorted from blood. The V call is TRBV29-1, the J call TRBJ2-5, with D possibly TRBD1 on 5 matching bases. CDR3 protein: CSVEDWGETQYF. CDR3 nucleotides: TGCAGCGTTGAAGACTGGGGCGAGACCCAGTACTTC.